This T cell receptor beta chain was captured in a study of blood T cell repertoires in COVID-19. Study-wide background: The cDNA or gDNA used as material had been derived from T cells, B-cell-depleted T cells, or PBMCs.

Per the study methods: Cell counts per sample came from amplifying reference gene primers. Data came from immunoSEQ multiplex PCR; TCRdb stores just in-frame clones and leaves some out. The V and J calls and clone size are taken from that table; D and trimming were inferred from the DNA. The sample records fewer than 250,000 clones, approximately 84% being singletons. This TCR was sampled from a woman over 75 with acute or convalescent COVID-19. Sequencing was performed on peripheral blood.

CDR3 loop: CASSLFGQGITDTQYF. For the CDR3, the DNA is TGTGCCAGCAGCTTATTTGGGCAGGGGATCACAGATACGCAGTATTTT. The chain employs TRBV7-2 and TRBJ2-3; D perhaps matches TRBD1 (6 bases). This CDR3 is 16 amino acids long. Per the germline V gene, CDR1 is SGHTA and CDR2 is FQGNSA. With 2 bases removed from V and 2 bases from J, the gap between germline ends came to 14 bases. Based on the CDR3 plus reference TRBV7-2 and TRBJ2-3, the full variable domain is GAGVSQSPSNKVTEKGKDVELRCDPISGHTALYWYRQSLGQGLEFLIYFQGNSAPDKSGLPSDRFSAERTGGSVSTLTIQRTQQEDSAVYLCASSLFGQGITDTQYFGPGTRLTVL.